Below, 19 T cell receptor beta chains from the same sample are listed, as sequenced in a study of shared clonotypes between healthy human individuals. Generated by immunoSEQ multiplex PCR, the TCRdb table keeps only in-frame clones and is missing some. Of a few million clones in the sample, more than 90% are singletons; the top ten hold 0.1% to 0.15%. Sequenced material: naive CD4+ T cells sorted from blood. The subset here: CD45RA+ positively selected. These receptors all stem from a man between 18 and 29 years old in good health.

This clone has just one count. The chain couples TRBV5-4 to TRBJ2-5, with unresolved D. V lost 0 bases to trimming and J lost 5 bases, with 8 bases between them. This CDR3 is 13 amino acids long. CDR1 SGHNT and CDR2 YYREEE come from the germline V gene (reference sequence). CDR3 amino acids: CASSLGERETQYF. The DNA of the CDR3 is TGTGCCAGCAGCTTGGGAGAGAGGGAGACCCAGTACTTC.

The chain couples TRBV29-1 to TRBJ1-1; no clear D gene. The V gene's germline CDR1 is SQVTM and CDR2 ANQGSEA. Trimming took off 3 bases at V and 0 bases at J, with 20 bases between the two ends. CDR3 size: 17 residues. CDR3 loop: CSVEVVLHGGLNTEAFF. CDR3 in DNA: TGCAGCGTTGAGGTGGTTCTTCACGGTGGCCTGAACACTGAAGCTTTCTTT.

The chain links TRBV2 to TRBJ2-2; no definite D call. V gave up 0 bases and J gave up 3 bases, with 11 bases separating them. CDR3 length: 16 residues. The germline V gene encodes CDR1 SNHLY and CDR2 FYNNEI. The CDR3 nucleotides read TGTGCCAGCAGTGAAGCGCTTTTCAGCTACACCGGGGAGCTGTTTTTT. Translation: CASSEALFSYTGELFF.

The genes are TRBV28 and TRBJ2-5, with D possibly matching TRBD2 (5 bases). The CDR3 consists of 13 residues. Germline V lookup: CDR1 MDHEN, CDR2 SYDVKM. Trimming pared 2 bases from V and 7 bases from J, leaving 11 bases between. The chain's CDR3 is CASSLGGSGTQYF. CDR3 nucleotide sequence: TGTGCCAGCAGTTTAGGAGGCTCCGGGACCCAGTACTTC.

The V and J genes are TRBV10-3 and TRBJ2-7, with 8 bases fitting TRBD1. The V and J ends lost 1 base and 6 bases, in that order; junction bases with no gene match: 5. Germline-derived CDR1 and CDR2 are ENHRY and SYGVKD. The CDR3 sequence is 14 residues long. The CDR3 loop reads CAISEYGQGGEQYF. The DNA of the CDR3 is TGTGCCATCAGTGAGTACGGACAGGGCGGCGAGCAGTACTTC.

This sequence joins TRBV9 and TRBJ1-5; TRBD1 matches 8 bases. There are 16 residues in the CDR3. Germline loops: CDR1 SGDLS, CDR2 YYNGEE. Trimming removed 0 bases from V and 6 bases from J; junction bases left unmatched: 8. The CDR3 here is CASSVVQGARSQPQHF. CDR3 DNA sequence: TGTGCCAGCAGCGTAGTTCAGGGGGCGCGGAGTCAGCCCCAGCATTTT.

V and J are TRBV28 and TRBJ2-2; D is tentatively TRBD1 or TRBD2 (6 bases each). Per germline, CDR1 MDHEN and CDR2 SYDVKM. The CDR3 totals 16 residues. Trimming took 2 bases from V and 2 from J, leaving 12 bases between them. CDR3 coding DNA: TGTGCCAGCAGTTTAACGGGGGCACAAAACACCGGGGAGCTGTTTTTT. This encodes CASSLTGAQNTGELFF.

This chain links TRBV6-4 with TRBJ1-5; the D is unclear. This CDR3 has 13 amino acids. Germline V lookup: CDR1 MRHNA, CDR2 SNTAGT. V was trimmed by 10 bases and J by 3 bases, leaving 13 bases between them. The CDR3 loop reads CAIRYVNNQPQHF. The CDR3 coding sequence is TGTGCCATCAGATACGTAAACAATCAGCCCCAGCATTTT.

A single count supports this clone. The rearrangement joins TRBV9 to TRBJ1-1; 7 bases match TRBD1. V lost 0 bases and J lost 2; bases outside the gene matches: 10. The CDR3 extends over 17 amino acids. The germline gives CDR1 SGDLS, CDR2 YYNGEE. The CDR3 is CASSVATGTAGNTEAFF. CDR3 coding DNA: TGTGCCAGCAGCGTAGCTACAGGGACAGCCGGTAACACTGAAGCTTTCTTT.

The chain combines TRBV30 with TRBJ2-5; perhaps TRBD1 as D (6 bases). The V gene's germline CDR1 is GTSNPN and CDR2 SVGIG (reference sequence). V was pared by 5 bases and J by 5 bases, with 15 bases between. The CDR3 sequence is 13 residues long. CDR3 in DNA: TGTGCCTGGTACAGGGCGAGAGGGGAGACCCAGTACTTC. Translated, it gives CAWYRARGETQYF.

The V call is TRBV11-3, the J call TRBJ1-3; D gene unclear. The V end lost 1 base, the J end lost 4 bases, and 17 bases lay between the germline ends. Germline CDR1 reads SGHNT; CDR2 reads YENEEA. CDR3 length equals 17 residues. DNA for the CDR3: TGTGCCAGCAGCTTAGCCTACGGGCCCCAGGCCGGAAACACCATATATTTT. Translating it yields CASSLAYGPQAGNTIYF.

The chain links TRBV7-2 to TRBJ2-7, with D perhaps matching TRBD1 (6 bases). The length of the CDR3 is 17 residues. Per germline, CDR1 SGHTA and CDR2 FQGNSA. With 0 bases removed from V and 1 base from J, the gap between germline ends came to 16 bases. CDR3 coding DNA: TGTGCCAGCAGCTTAGCCCCGACAGGTTGGGGGTCCTACGAGCAGTACTTC. This codes for CASSLAPTGWGSYEQYF. Using reference TRBV7-2 and TRBJ2-7 for the parts outside the CDR3, the full variable domain is GAGVSQSPSNKVTEKGKDVELRCDPISGHTALYWYRQSLGQGLEFLIYFQGNSAPDKSGLPSDRFSAERTGGSVSTLTIQRTQQEDSAVYLCASSLAPTGWGSYEQYFGPGTRLTVT.

For this clone: Other DNA sequences in the sample encode the same CDR3. The rearrangement uses TRBV7-3 and TRBJ2-3, with D possibly TRBD2 on 6 matching bases. Germline loops: CDR1 SGHTA, CDR2 FQGTGA. The CDR3 runs 13 residues. V was clipped by 2 bases and J by 3 bases, with 6 bases between them. In nucleotides, the CDR3 is TGTGCCAGCAGCTTAGGGGGGACAGATACGCAGTATTTT. This encodes CASSLGGTDTQYF.

The sample holds one count of this clone. V usage is TRBV6-5 and J usage is TRBJ1-5; D might be TRBD1 (6 bases). The CDR3 consists of 15 residues. CDR1 and CDR2 from the germline V gene are MNHEY and SVGAGI. The V end was cut by 6 bases, the J end by 4 bases, with 16 bases between. CDR3: CASRWNRELNQPQHF. The CDR3 DNA follows: TGTGCCAGCAGATGGAACAGGGAGCTGAATCAGCCCCAGCATTTT.

The chain carries TRBV18 and TRBJ2-5; 7 bases are shared with TRBD1. The V segment lost 5 bases and the J segment 1 base; nucleotides outside the gene matches: 4. There are 14 residues in the CDR3. Germline V gene lookup returns CDR1 KGHSH and CDR2 LQKENI. The CDR3 region is CASSSDRAQETQYF. CDR3 nucleotides: TGTGCCAGCTCAAGCGACAGGGCCCAAGAGACCCAGTACTTC.

This sequence joins TRBV5-4 and TRBJ2-2; possibly TRBD2 for D (6 bases). Germline V gene data show CDR1 as SGHNT and CDR2 as YYREEE (reference sequence). This CDR3 region has 13 residues. The ends were cut back, 4 bases at V and 6 bases at J, with 10 bases in the middle. The CDR3 spells CASSPGLPGELFF. The CDR3 coding sequence is TGTGCCAGCAGCCCCGGACTACCCGGGGAGCTGTTTTTT. The complete variable domain, with remaining parts taken from reference TRBV5-4 and TRBJ2-2, reads ETGVTQSPTHLIKTRGQQVTLRCSSQSGHNTVSWYQQALGQGPQFIFQYYREEENGRGNFPPRFSGLQFPNYSSELNVNALELDDSALYLCASSPGLPGELFFGEGSRLTVL.

The V gene is TRBV4-3, the J gene TRBJ1-1, with TRBD1 as a possible D gene (5 bases). V lost 1 base to trimming and J lost 8 bases, with 17 bases between them. CDR3 length equals 15 residues. Germline CDR1 and CDR2: LGHNA and YSLEER. This CDR3 reads CASSQVRGYGDEAFF. The CDR3 DNA reads TGCGCCAGCAGCCAAGTTAGGGGATATGGTGACGAAGCTTTCTTT.

This sequence joins TRBV19 and TRBJ1-5; maybe TRBD1 (6 bases). Germline V gene data show CDR1 as LNHDA and CDR2 as SQIVND (reference sequence). The CDR3 totals 16 residues. Trimming stripped 1 base from V and 0 bases from J, with 10 bases between. CDR3: CASSIGTANSNQPQHF. The CDR3 DNA follows: TGTGCCAGTAGTATAGGGACAGCGAATAGCAATCAGCCCCAGCATTTT.

The J gene is TRBJ2-1, the V gene TRBV5-6; unclear D gene. Germline V gene sequence: CDR1 SGHDT, CDR2 YYEEEE. V lost 1 base and J lost 6, with 14 bases in between. The CDR3 runs 15 residues. CDR3 region: CASSLNIRYLNEQFF. CDR3 nucleotides: TGTGCCAGCAGCTTGAATATACGTTACCTCAATGAGCAGTTCTTC.